A single sample gave rise to the 10 T cell receptor beta chains below, sequenced in a study of cytomegalovirus exposure and HLA in healthy donors. PCR was performed using 60 Vbeta and 13 Jbeta primers. Only in-frame clones appear in the TCRdb table, and some are missing; sequencing was by immunoSEQ multiplex PCR. Counted here are about 54,000 clones, 82% occurring once; the ten biggest clones make up under 3.5%. Sequenced material: PBMCs. These TCRs come from a woman aged 18-29 years in good health and CMV-seronegative.

The V call is TRBV30, the J call TRBJ2-3; a weak D match, TRBD1 (6 bases). Germline CDR1 reads GTSNPN; CDR2 reads SVGIG (reference sequence). There are 16 residues in the CDR3. The ends were cut back, 7 bases at V and 2 bases at J, with 22 bases in the middle. CDR3 sequence reads: CALLRQDTIYTDTQYF. The CDR3 DNA sequence: TGTGCCTTACTAAGACAGGACACGATTTACACAGATACGCAGTATTTT. The full variable domain, with the rest looked up from reference TRBV30 and TRBJ2-3, is SQTIHQWPATLVQPVGSPLSLECTVEGTSNPNLYWYRQAAGRGLQLLFYSVGIGQISSEVPQNLSASRPQDRQFILSSKKLLLSDSGFYLCALLRQDTIYTDTQYFGPGTRLTVL.

The CDR3 reads CASSSGTGPEELFF. The CDR3 nucleotides read TGTGCCAGCAGCTCGGGGACAGGACCCGAGGAACTGTTTTTT. This chain links TRBV5-4 with TRBJ1-4; 8 nucleotides match TRBD1. Germline lookup yields CDR1 SGHNT and CDR2 YYREEE (reference sequence). The CDR3 runs 14 residues. The J segment lost 12 bases and the V segment lost 3 bases, leaving 10 bases of the junction unmatched.

The CDR3 nucleotides are TGTGCCAGCAGGAACTCGGGAGAGGAGACCCAGTACTTC. Its protein product is CASRNSGEETQYF. V and J are TRBV2 and TRBJ2-5; D is possibly TRBD2 (6 bases). V dropped 6 bases and J dropped 5 bases, with 13 bases sitting between them. Germline lookup yields CDR1 SNHLY and CDR2 FYNNEI. The CDR3 spans 13 residues.

The V and J genes are TRBV28 and TRBJ2-7; 9 nucleotides line up with TRBD2. Germline V CDR1 and CDR2: MDHEN, SYDVKM. The CDR3 spans 15 residues. With 0 bases clipped from V and 5 bases from J, the junction kept 5 bases outside the gene matches. The CDR3 reads CASSLWREGLHEQYF. In nucleotides, the CDR3 is TGTGCCAGCAGTTTATGGCGGGAGGGCCTCCACGAGCAGTACTTC.

The rearrangement links TRBV19 to TRBJ2-1, with 7 nucleotides matching TRBD2. The germline gives CDR1 LNHDA, CDR2 SQIVND (reference sequence). V shed 1 base and J 7 bases; nucleotides not matched to a gene: 13. This CDR3 is 17 amino acids long. CDR3 sequence reads: CASSIGKRAGERNEQFF. The CDR3 nucleotides are TGTGCCAGTAGTATAGGTAAAAGGGCGGGAGAGAGGAATGAGCAGTTCTTC.

V usage is TRBV7-6 and J usage is TRBJ2-7, with D possibly being TRBD2 (6 bases). The CDR3 length is 11 residues. The germline V and J ends were trimmed by 4 bases and 12 bases, with 13 bases remaining between them. Germline V gives CDR1 SGHVS, CDR2 FNYEAQ. CDR3 in amino acids: CASSWGGPLYF. CDR3 in DNA: TGTGCCAGCAGCTGGGGAGGTCCCCTGTACTTC.

The rearrangement joins TRBV28 to TRBJ2-3; TRBD1 matches at 7 bases. The CDR3 length is 17 residues. With 5 bases clipped from V and 0 bases from J, the junction kept 11 bases outside the gene matches. From germline, CDR1 is MDHEN and CDR2 SYDVKM. The CDR3 sequence is CASSAPTGTDSTDTQYF. CDR3 sequence (DNA): TGTGCCAGCAGTGCCCCAACCGGGACAGATAGCACAGATACGCAGTATTTT.

The rearrangement joins TRBV27 to TRBJ1-1; 7 nucleotides match TRBD1. The germline CDR1 and CDR2 sequences are MNHEY and SMNVEV (reference sequence). The CDR3 spans 15 residues. The J segment lost 4 bases and the V segment lost 9 bases, leaving 14 bases of the junction unmatched. CDR3 in amino acids: CASLYSMTGSTEAFF. DNA of the CDR3: TGTGCCAGTTTATATTCTATGACAGGGAGCACTGAAGCTTTCTTT.

This chain links TRBV10-3 with TRBJ2-7, with TRBD2 matching over 13 bases. The V and J ends lost 7 bases and 6 bases, in that order; junction bases with no gene match: 12. CDR3 length equals 16 residues. Germline V CDR1 and CDR2: ENHRY, SYGVKD. DNA of the CDR3: TGTGCCATCACTAGACTAGCGGGAGGCCAGGGTGGCGAGCAGTACTTC. It is translated as CAITRLAGGQGGEQYF.

Notes on this clone: Other DNA sequences in the sample encode the same CDR3. The gene calls are TRBV6-4 and TRBJ2-3; D not resolved. Germline-derived CDR1 and CDR2 are MRHNA and SNTAGT. This CDR3 region has 14 residues. Trimming shortened V by 0 bases and J by 3 bases, and 7 bases separated the two germline ends. CDR3 nucleotide sequence: TGTGCCAGCAGTGACTCGGCGGAGACAGATACGCAGTATTTT. Translation gives CASSDSAETDTQYF.